What follows are 12 T cell receptor beta chains derived from one specimen sequenced in a study of T cells after yellow fever vaccination. TCRdb redid the calling of the 5' RACE reads with MiXCR, one entry per CDR3 protein. This sample has about 52,000 distinct CDR3 sequences, with less than 8% found just once. The sample was CD8+ T cells not binding an NS4B(214-222) dextramer, sorted from PBMCs, taken about 49 days after the first yellow fever vaccination. These receptor sequences come from a man in his late teens or twenties who received the YFV17D yellow fever vaccine.

This clonotype was observed at least ten times. The chain has TRBV6-4 and TRBJ2-5, with D maybe TRBD2 (6 bases). The germline CDR1 and CDR2 sequences are MRHNA and SNTAGT. This CDR3 comprises 13 residues. Trimming removed 8 bases from V and 1 base from J, with 11 bases in between. Here the CDR3 DNA reads TGTGCCAGCCCCGGAGGGTCCCAAGAGACCCAGTACTTC. Its translation is CASPGGSQETQYF.

This chain connects TRBV20-1 to TRBJ2-5; tentative D call: TRBD1 (5 bases). This CDR3 has 12 residues. V was clipped by 1 base and J by 3 bases, with 6 bases between them. Germline V gene data show CDR1 as DFQATT and CDR2 as SNEGSKA (reference sequence). DNA of the CDR3: TGCAGTGCTAGAGCAGGGAAAGAGACCCAGTACTTC. This sequence encodes CSARAGKETQYF.

This clonotype occurred many times. The chain recombines TRBV12-3 or TRBV12-4 with TRBJ2-3, with 9 bases that match TRBD2. The CDR3 contains 16 residues. V shed 1 base and J 2 bases; nucleotides not matched to a gene: 4. CDR3 in DNA: TGTGCCAGCAGTTTAGGGGCGGGGGGGTACACAGATACGCAGTATTTT. Translated, it gives CASSLGAGGYTDTQYF.

In its sample, this clonotype was seen many times. The rearrangement links TRBV6-2 or TRBV6-3 to TRBJ2-7; D is undetermined. CDR3 length equals 15 residues. In germline, CDR1 is MNHEY, CDR2 SVGEGT. Trimming took 0 bases from V and 0 from J, leaving 9 bases between them. This CDR3 is CASSYSFRASYEQYF. CDR3 nucleotides: TGTGCCAGCAGTTACTCGTTCCGGGCCTCCTACGAGCAGTACTTC.

This clonotype came up many times. The chain joins TRBV7-9 to TRBJ2-3; perhaps TRBD2 as D (5 bases). The CDR3 loop spans 17 amino acids. Germline assignment: CDR1 SEHNR and CDR2 FQNEAQ (reference sequence). Between the trimmed V and J ends, which lost 2 bases and 2 bases, there was a span of 17 bases. In DNA form, the CDR3 reads TGTGCCAGCAGCTTAAATCCCACCGATCGGGACACAGATACGCAGTATTTT. It specifies CASSLNPTDRDTDTQYF.

This chain connects TRBV6-4 to TRBJ2-3; TRBD1 aligns across 7 bases. The CDR3 covers 15 residues. Germline V gives CDR1 MRHNA, CDR2 SNTAGT. The V gene end was trimmed by 5 bases and the J gene end by 4 bases; junction bases not matched to a gene: 9. Written as DNA, the CDR3 is TGTGCCAGCAGTCCTGATAGGGGGCACGCAGATACGCAGTATTTT. This encodes CASSPDRGHADTQYF.

The chain recombines TRBV4-1 with TRBJ1-2; D is undetermined. This CDR3 contains 10 residues. Trimming took 9 bases from V and 5 from J, leaving 7 bases between them. CDR1 MGHRA and CDR2 YSYEKL come from the germline V gene. CDR3 nucleotides: TGCGCCAGGGAGGGATATGGCTACACCTTC. Its translation: CAREGYGYTF.

Comments on this clonotype: The junction departs from the called germline gene at one end, perhaps through a read error. The rearrangement links TRBV5-1 to TRBJ2-6; 7 bases align to TRBD1. The germline CDR1 and CDR2 sequences are SGHRS and YFSETQ. CDR3 length equals 17 residues. The CDR3 here is CASRLLAGGAGANVLTF. The CDR3 DNA sequence: TGCGCCAGCCGCTTGTTGGCAGGGGGTGCTGGGGCCAACGTCCTGACTTTC.

In its sample, this clonotype was seen many times. The genes are TRBV7-2 and TRBJ2-4; D perhaps matches TRBD1 (8 bases). Germline V gene sequence: CDR1 SGHTA, CDR2 FQGNSA. The length of the CDR3 is 17 residues. Trimming cost V 6 bases and J 6 bases, with 24 bases left between them. The CDR3 DNA follows: TGTGCCAGCAGGGTGATCGGACAGGGACTATCAGGAAACATTCAGTACTTC. Residues: CASRVIGQGLSGNIQYF.

Ten or more counts support this clonotype. The chain recombines TRBV25-1 with TRBJ1-3; D is ambiguous. The CDR3 loop spans 13 amino acids. Germline V gene lookup returns CDR1 MGHDK and CDR2 SYGVNS. Trimming removed 4 bases at V and 1 base at J, with 5 bases between. The CDR3 protein is CASSVQSGNTIYF. CDR3 bases: TGTGCCAGCAGTGTACAATCTGGAAACACCATATATTTT.

This clonotype was detected a few times. The genes are TRBV4-1 and TRBJ1-2, with D possibly TRBD1 on 6 matching bases. Between the trimmed V and J ends, which lost 3 bases and 2 bases, there was a span of 10 bases. Per germline, CDR1 MGHRA and CDR2 YSYEKL. The CDR3 has 14 amino acids. The CDR3 region is CASSHEGDNYGYTF. CDR3 DNA: TGCGCCAGCAGCCATGAGGGGGACAACTATGGCTACACCTTC.

This clonotype was observed many times. This chain links TRBV18 with TRBJ1-1; D might be TRBD1 (6 bases). The CDR3 covers 13 residues. The germline CDR1 and CDR2 sequences are KGHSH and LQKENI. Deletions cut 2 bases from V and 3 bases from J, with 7 bases between. Here the CDR3 reads CASSPEGDTEAFF. In DNA form, the CDR3 reads TGTGCCAGCTCACCAGAGGGGGACACTGAAGCTTTCTTT.